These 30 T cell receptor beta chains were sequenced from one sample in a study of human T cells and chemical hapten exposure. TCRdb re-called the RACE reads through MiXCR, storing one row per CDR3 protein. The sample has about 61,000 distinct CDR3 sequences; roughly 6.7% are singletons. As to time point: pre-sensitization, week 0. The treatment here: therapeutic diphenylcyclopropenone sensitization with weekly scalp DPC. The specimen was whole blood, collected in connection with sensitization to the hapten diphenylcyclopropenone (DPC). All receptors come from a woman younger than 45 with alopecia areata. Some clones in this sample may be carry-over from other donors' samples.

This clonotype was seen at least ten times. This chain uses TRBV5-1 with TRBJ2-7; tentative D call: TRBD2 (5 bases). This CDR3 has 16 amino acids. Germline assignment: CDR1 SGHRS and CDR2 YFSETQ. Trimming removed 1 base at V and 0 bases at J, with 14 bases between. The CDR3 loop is CASSLTSGRTSYEQYF. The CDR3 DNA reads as TGCGCCAGCAGCTTGACAAGCGGCAGGACCTCCTACGAGCAGTACTTC.

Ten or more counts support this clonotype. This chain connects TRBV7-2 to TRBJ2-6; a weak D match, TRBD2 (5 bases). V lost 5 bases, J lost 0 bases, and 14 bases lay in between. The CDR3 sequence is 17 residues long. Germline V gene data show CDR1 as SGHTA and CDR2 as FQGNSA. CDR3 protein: CASSPQWRSSGANVLTF. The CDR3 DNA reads TGTGCCAGCAGCCCCCAATGGAGGTCCTCTGGGGCCAACGTCCTGACTTTC.

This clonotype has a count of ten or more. This chain's CDR3 is CASSSGRWDIQYF. The CDR3 bases are TGTGCCAGCAGTTCAGGACGGTGGGACATTCAGTACTTC. The chain combines TRBV2 with TRBJ2-4, with D unresolved. The germline gives CDR1 SNHLY, CDR2 FYNNEI. The CDR3 runs 13 residues. V lost 5 bases, J lost 8 bases, and 13 bases lay in between.

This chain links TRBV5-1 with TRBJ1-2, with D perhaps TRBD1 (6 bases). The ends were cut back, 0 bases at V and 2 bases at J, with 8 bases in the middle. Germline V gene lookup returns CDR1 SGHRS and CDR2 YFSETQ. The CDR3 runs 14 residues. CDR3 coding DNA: TGCGCCAGCAGCTTGGGACAGGACAACTATGGCTACACCTTC. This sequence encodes CASSLGQDNYGYTF.

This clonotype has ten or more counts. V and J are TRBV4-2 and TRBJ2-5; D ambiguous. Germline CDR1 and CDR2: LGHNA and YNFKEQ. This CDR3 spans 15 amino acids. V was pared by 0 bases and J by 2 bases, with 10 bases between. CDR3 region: CASSQDWLPQETQYF. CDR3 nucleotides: TGTGCCAGCAGCCAAGATTGGCTGCCTCAAGAGACCCAGTACTTC.

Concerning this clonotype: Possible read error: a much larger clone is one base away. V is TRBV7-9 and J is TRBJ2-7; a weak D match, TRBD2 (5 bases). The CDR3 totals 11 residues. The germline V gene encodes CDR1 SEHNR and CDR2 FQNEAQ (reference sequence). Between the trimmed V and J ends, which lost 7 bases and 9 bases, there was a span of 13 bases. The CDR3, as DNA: TGTGCCAGCATCGGAGGAGGTGGGCAGTACTTC. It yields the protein CASIGGGGQYF. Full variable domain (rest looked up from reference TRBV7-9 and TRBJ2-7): DTGVSQNPRHKITKRGQNVTFRCDPISEHNRLYWYRQTLGQGPEFLTYFQNEAQLEKSRLLSDRFSAERPKGSFSTLEIQRTEQGDSAMYLCASIGGGGQYFGPGTRLTVT.

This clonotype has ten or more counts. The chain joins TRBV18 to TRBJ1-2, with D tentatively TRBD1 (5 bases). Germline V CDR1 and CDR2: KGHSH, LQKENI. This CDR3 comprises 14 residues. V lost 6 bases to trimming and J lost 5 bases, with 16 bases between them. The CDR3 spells CASSPREEGYGYTF. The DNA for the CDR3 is TGTGCCAGCTCTCCCAGGGAGGAAGGGTATGGCTACACCTTC.

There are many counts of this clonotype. CDR3 residues: CASSQELQGPGELFF. The CDR3 DNA reads as TGTGCCAGCAGCCAAGAACTACAGGGACCCGGGGAGCTGTTTTTT. The rearrangement links TRBV3-1 to TRBJ2-2; D perhaps matches TRBD1 (6 bases). Germline assignment: CDR1 LGHDT and CDR2 YNNKEL (reference sequence). This CDR3 contains 15 residues. With 0 bases removed from V and 6 bases from J, the gap between germline ends came to 11 bases.

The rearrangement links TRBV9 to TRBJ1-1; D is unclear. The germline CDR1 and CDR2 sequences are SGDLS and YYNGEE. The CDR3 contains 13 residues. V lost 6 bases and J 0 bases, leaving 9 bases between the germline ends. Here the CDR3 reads CASTGELNTEAFF. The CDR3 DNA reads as TGTGCCAGCACAGGAGAACTGAACACTGAAGCTTTCTTT.

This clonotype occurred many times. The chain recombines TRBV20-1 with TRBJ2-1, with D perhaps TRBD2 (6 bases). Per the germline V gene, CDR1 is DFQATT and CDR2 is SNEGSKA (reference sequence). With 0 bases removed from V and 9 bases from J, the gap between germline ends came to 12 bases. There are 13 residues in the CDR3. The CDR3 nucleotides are TGCAGTGCTAGAGAGTCACCGGGACTTGAGCAGTTCTTC. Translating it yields CSARESPGLEQFF.

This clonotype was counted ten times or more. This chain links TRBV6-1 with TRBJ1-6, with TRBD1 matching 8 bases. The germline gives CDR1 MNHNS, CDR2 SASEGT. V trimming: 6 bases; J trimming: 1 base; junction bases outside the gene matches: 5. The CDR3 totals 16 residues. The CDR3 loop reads CASRLQGASYNSPLHF. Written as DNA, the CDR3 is TGTGCCAGCAGATTGCAGGGGGCGTCCTATAATTCACCCCTCCACTTT.

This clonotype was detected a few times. The DNA of the CDR3 is TGTGCCAGCACTCCGGCAGGGAGTAGTGGCTACACCTTC. Residues: CASTPAGSSGYTF. This sequence joins TRBV25-1 and TRBJ1-2; TRBD1 is a possible D gene (5 bases). The CDR3 is 13 residues long. V was shortened by 7 bases and J by 7 bases, with 16 bases between the two germline ends. Germline assignment: CDR1 MGHDK and CDR2 SYGVNS.

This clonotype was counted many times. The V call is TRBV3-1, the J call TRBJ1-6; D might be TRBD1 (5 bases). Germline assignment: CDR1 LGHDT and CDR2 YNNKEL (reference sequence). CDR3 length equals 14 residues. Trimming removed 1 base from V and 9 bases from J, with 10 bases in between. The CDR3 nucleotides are TGTGCCAGCAGCCAAGGCCCAGGGAGTTCACCCCTCCACTTT. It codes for CASSQGPGSSPLHF.

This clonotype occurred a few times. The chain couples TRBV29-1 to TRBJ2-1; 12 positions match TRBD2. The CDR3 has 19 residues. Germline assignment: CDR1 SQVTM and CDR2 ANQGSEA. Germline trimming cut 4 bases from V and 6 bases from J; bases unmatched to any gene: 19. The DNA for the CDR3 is TGCAGCGTTGCCGGATCGCCGGGACTAGCGGGCCACCACCCCAATGAGCAGTTCTTC. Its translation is CSVAGSPGLAGHHPNEQFF.

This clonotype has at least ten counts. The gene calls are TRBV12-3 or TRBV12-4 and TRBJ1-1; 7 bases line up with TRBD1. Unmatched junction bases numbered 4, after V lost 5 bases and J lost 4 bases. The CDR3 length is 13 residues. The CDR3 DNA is TGTGCCAGCAGTCAGAACAGGGGCACTGAAGCTTTCTTT. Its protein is CASSQNRGTEAFF.

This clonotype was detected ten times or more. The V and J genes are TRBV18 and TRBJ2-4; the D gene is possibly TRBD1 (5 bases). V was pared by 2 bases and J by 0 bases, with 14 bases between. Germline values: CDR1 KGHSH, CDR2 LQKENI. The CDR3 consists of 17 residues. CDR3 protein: CASSPIDRLLAKNIQYF. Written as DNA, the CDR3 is TGTGCCAGCTCACCAATAGACAGACTTCTAGCCAAAAACATTCAGTACTTC.

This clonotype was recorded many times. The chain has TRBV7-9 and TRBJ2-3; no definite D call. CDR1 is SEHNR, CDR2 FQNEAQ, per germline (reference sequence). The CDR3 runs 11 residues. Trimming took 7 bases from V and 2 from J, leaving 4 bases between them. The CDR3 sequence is CASTFTDTQYF. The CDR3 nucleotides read TGTGCCAGCACCTTCACAGATACGCAGTATTTT.

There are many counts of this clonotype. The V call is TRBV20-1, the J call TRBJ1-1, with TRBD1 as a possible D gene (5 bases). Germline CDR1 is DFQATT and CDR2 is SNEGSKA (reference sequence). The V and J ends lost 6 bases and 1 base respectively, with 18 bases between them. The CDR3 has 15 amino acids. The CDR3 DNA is TGCAGTGCCACCGCAGAGGGACGACAGAACACTGAAGCTTTCTTT. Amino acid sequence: CSATAEGRQNTEAFF.

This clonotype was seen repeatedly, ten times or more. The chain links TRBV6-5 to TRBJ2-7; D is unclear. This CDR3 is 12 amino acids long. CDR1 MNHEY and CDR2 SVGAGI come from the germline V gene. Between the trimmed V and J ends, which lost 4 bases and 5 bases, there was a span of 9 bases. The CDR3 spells CASSSHSNEQYF. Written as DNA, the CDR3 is TGTGCCAGCAGTTCCCACTCTAACGAGCAGTACTTC.

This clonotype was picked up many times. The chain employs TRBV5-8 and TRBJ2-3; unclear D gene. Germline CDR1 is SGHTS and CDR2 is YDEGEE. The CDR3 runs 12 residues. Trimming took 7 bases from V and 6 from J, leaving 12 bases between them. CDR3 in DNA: TGTGCCAGCGGTCTCATCTACGATACGCAGTATTTT. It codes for CASGLIYDTQYF.

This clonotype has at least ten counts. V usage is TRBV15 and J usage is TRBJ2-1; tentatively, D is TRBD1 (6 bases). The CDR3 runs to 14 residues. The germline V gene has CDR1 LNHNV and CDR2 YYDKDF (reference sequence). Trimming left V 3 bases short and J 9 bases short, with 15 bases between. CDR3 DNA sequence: TGTGCCACCAGCAGGCAGGGGCTAATAGGTGAGCAGTTCTTC. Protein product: CATSRQGLIGEQFF.

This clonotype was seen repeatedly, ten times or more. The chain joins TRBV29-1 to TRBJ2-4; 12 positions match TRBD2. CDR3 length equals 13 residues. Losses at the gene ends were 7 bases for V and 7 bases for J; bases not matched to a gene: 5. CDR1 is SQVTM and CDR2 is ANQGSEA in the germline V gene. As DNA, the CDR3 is TGCAGCGCTGGACTAGCGGGGATCAACATTCAGTACTTC. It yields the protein CSAGLAGINIQYF.

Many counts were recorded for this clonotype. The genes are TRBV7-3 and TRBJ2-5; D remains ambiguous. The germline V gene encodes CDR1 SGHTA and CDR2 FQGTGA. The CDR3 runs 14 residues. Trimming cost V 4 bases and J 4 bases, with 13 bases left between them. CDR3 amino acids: CASSSKRLRETQYF. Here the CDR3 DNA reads TGTGCCAGCAGCTCGAAAAGACTGAGAGAGACCCAGTACTTC. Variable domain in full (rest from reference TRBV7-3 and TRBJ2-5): GAGVSQTPSNKVTEKGKYVELRCDPISGHTALYWYRQSLGQGPEFLIYFQGTGAADDSGLPNDRFFAVRPEGSVSTLKIQRTERGDSAVYLCASSSKRLRETQYFGPGTRLLVL.

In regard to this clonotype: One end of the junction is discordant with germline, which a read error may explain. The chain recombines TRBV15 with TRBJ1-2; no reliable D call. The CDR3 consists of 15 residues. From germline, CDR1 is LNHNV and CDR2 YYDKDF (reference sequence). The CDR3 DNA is TGTGCCACCAGCAGAGTGGTTGGATCCCACTATGGCGACACCTTC. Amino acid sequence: CATSRVVGSHYGDTF.

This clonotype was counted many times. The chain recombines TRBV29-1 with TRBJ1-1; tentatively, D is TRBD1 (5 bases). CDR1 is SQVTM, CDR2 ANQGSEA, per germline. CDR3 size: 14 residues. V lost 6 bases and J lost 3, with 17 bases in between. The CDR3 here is CSVLTTAMYTEAFF. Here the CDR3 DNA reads TGCAGCGTCCTCACGACAGCAATGTACACTGAAGCTTTCTTT.

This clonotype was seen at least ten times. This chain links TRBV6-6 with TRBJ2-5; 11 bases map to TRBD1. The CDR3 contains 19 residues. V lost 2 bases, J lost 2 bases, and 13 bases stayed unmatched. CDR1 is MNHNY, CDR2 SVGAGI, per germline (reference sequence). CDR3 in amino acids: CASSYRDRGRGWTQETQYF. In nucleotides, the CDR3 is TGTGCCAGCAGTTACCGGGACAGGGGGAGAGGTTGGACACAAGAGACCCAGTACTTC.

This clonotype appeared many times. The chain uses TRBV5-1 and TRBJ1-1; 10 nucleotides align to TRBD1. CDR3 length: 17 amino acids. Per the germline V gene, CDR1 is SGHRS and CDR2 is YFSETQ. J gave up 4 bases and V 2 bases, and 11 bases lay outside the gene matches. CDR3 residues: CASSLRQGAHQFTEAFF. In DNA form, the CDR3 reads TGCGCCAGCAGCTTAAGACAGGGGGCCCATCAATTCACTGAAGCTTTCTTT.

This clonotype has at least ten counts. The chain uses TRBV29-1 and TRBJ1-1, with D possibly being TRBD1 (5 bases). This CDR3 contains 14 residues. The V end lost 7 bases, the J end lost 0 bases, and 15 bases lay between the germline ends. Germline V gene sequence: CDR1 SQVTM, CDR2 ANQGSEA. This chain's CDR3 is CSADSISLNTEAFF. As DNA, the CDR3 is TGCAGCGCTGACAGTATTTCTCTGAACACTGAAGCTTTCTTT.

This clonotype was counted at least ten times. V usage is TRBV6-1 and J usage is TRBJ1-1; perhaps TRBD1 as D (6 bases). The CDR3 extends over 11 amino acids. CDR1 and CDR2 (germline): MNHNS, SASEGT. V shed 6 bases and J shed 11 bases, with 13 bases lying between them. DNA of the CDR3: TGTGCCAGCAGATCGACAGGAGGGGCTTTCTTT. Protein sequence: CASRSTGGAFF.

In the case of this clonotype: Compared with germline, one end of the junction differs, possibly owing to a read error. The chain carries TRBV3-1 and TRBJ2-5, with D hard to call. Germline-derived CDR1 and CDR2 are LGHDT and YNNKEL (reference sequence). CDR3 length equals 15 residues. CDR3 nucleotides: TGTGCCAGCAGCCAAGATCTGGCCTCGCAAGGGACCCAGTACTTC. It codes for CASSQDLASQGTQYF.